This TCR beta chain was profiled in a study of T-cell reconstitution after alpha-beta-depleted transplantation in children. The sample holds many counts of this clonotype. Its antigen is undetermined. Germline CDR1 and CDR2: SGHVS and FQNEAQ. CDR3 length: 12 residues. V lost 5 bases and J 6 bases, leaving 9 bases between the germline ends. Overall study results and limits: Roughly two months post-transplant, alpha-beta T cells reportedly originated from several hundred graft clones that had expanded. Once a year had passed after transplant, T-cell counts and diversity came mostly from newly produced T cells.

Construction of the TCRbeta library involved unique molecular identifiers. TCRdb re-analysed the PCR reads in MiXCR, keeping a single row per CDR3 protein. The sample includes 65,000 to 85,000 distinct CDR3 sequences, about 11% of them seen just once. The source is a boy aged 5 to 17 with acute myeloid leukemia, due to receive a stem cell transplant. This sequence joins TRBV7-8 and TRBJ2-3, with D maybe TRBD2 (6 bases). This specimen was PBMCs, taken before TCRalphabeta/CD19-depleted stem cell transplant. CDR3 nucleotides: TGTGCCAGCAGCAATCTAGCGGATACGCAGTATTTT. Its translation is CASSNLADTQYF.